This TCR beta chain was identified in a study of blood T cell repertoires in COVID-19. Germline V gene data show CDR1 as SGDLS and CDR2 as YYNGEE. CDR3 length: 15 residues. V dropped 0 bases and J dropped 8 bases, with 17 bases sitting between them. TCRdb's table, derived via immunoSEQ multiplex PCR, lists solely in-frame clones and lacks some. The sample has some 76,000 clones, roughly 91% seen once. The sample was peripheral blood. The chain employs TRBV9 and TRBJ1-2; D not resolved. The origin of this receptor is a woman aged 18-29 years with acute or convalescent COVID-19. As DNA, the CDR3 is TGTGCCAGCAGCGTAGGCGATTACCGGGGTCTAGGCTACACCTTC. Protein product: CASSVGDYRGLGYTF. Full variable domain (remainder filled in from reference TRBV9 and TRBJ1-2): DSGVTQTPKHLITATGQRVTLRCSPRSGDLSVYWYQQSLDQGLQFLIQYYNGEERAKGNILERFSAQQFPDLHSELNLSSLELGDSALYFCASSVGDYRGLGYTFGSGTRLTVV.